Below, one TCR beta chain is given with its context. Antigen unknown. The data were obtained in a study of OX40 agonist ivuxolimab in advanced cancers. Turning to the study itself: Subjects had a mean age of about 65 years, with a range of about 23 to 79; around 83% were male. Notes on the study in general: Dosing at 0.1 to 3.0 mg/kg was accompanied by clonal expansion of CD4+ and CD8+ blood T cells by week 6.

The germline gives CDR1 SEHNR, CDR2 FQNEAQ (reference sequence). CDR3 size: 18 residues. With 2 bases clipped from V and 4 bases from J, the junction kept 15 bases outside the gene matches. Generated by immunoSEQ multiplex PCR, the TCRdb table keeps only in-frame clones and is missing some. Among tens of thousands of clones, approximately 91% were seen once, and the ten largest hold approximately 13%. The chain couples TRBV7-9 to TRBJ1-1, with 8 positions matching TRBD1. This TCR derives from an adult with an advanced solid tumor such as melanoma, head and neck, liver or kidney cancer. The starting material was CD4+ or CD8+ T cells sorted from blood, obtained in a trial of the OX40 agonist ivuxolimab. The CDR3 region has the DNA TGTGCCAGCAGCTTATACCAACTCAGACAGGGGTGGGCCACTGAAGCTTTCTTT. Residues: CASSLYQLRQGWATEAFF.